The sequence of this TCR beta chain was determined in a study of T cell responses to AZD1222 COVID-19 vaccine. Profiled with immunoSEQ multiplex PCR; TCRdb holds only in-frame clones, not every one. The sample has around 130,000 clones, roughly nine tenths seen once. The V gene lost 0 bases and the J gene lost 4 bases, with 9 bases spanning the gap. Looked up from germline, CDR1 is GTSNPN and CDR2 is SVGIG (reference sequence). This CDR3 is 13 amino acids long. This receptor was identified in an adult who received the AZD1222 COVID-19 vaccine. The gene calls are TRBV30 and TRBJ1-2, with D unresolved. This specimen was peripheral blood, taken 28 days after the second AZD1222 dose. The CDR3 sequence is CAWSVREIYGYTF. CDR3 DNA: TGTGCCTGGAGTGTACGTGAGATCTATGGCTACACCTTC.